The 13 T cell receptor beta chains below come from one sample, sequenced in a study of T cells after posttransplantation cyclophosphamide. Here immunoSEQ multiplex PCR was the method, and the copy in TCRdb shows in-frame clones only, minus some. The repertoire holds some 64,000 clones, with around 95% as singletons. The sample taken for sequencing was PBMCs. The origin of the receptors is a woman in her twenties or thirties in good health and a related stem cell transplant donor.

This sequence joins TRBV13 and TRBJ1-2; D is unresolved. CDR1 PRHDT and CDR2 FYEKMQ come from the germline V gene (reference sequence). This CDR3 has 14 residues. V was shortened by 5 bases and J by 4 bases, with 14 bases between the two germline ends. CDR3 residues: CASSVMAGVYGYTF. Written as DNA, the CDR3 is TGTGCCAGCAGCGTAATGGCAGGCGTCTATGGCTACACCTTC.

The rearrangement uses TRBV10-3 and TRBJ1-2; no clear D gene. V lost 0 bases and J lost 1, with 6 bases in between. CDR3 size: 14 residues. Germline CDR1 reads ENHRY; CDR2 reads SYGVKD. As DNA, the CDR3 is TGTGCCATCAGTGAGTCACAGATTAACTATGGCTACACCTTC. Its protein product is CAISESQINYGYTF.

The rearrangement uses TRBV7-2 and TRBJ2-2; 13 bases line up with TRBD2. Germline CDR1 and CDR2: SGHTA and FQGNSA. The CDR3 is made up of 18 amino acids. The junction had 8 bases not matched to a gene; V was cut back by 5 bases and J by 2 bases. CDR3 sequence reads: CASSPGTSGDPNTGELFF. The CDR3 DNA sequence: TGTGCCAGCAGCCCTGGGACTAGCGGGGACCCTAACACCGGGGAGCTGTTTTTT.

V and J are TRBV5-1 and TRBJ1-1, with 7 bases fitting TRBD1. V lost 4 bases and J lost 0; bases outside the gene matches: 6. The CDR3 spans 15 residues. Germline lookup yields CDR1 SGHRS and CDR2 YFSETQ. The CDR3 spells CASSAGTALNTEAFF. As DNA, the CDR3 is TGCGCCAGCAGCGCCGGGACAGCTCTGAACACTGAAGCTTTCTTT.

CDR3 loop: CASSLGMSYGYTF. In nucleotides, the CDR3 is TGCGCCAGCAGCCTAGGAATGAGCTATGGCTACACCTTC. The rearrangement links TRBV10-2 to TRBJ1-2; D is unclear. The V gene's germline CDR1 is WSHSY and CDR2 SAAADI. V was cut by 6 bases and J by 4 bases, with 12 bases left in between. The length of the CDR3 is 13 residues.

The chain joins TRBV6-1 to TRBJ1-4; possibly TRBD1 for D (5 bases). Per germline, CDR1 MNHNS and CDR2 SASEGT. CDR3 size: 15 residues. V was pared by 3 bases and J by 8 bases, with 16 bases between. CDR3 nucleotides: TGTGCCAGCAGTGATTACTTGGGGGTTTGGGAAAAACTGTTTTTT. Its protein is CASSDYLGVWEKLFF.

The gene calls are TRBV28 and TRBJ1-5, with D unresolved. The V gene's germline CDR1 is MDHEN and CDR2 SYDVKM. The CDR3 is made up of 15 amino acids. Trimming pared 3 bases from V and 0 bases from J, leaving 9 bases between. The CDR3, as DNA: TGTGCCAGCAGTTTGGAGCAACTTAGCAATCAGCCCCAGCATTTT. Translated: CASSLEQLSNQPQHF. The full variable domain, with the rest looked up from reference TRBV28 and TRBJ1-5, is DVKVTQSSRYLVKRTGEKVFLECVQDMDHENMFWYRQDPGLGLRLIYFSYDVKMKEKGDIPEGYSVSREKKERFSLILESASTNQTSMYLCASSLEQLSNQPQHFGDGTRLSIL.

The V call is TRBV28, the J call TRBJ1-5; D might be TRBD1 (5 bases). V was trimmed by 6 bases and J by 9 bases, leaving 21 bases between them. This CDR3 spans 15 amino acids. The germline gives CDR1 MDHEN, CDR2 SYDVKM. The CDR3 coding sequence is TGTGCCAGCAGACCCCCCTCCGGCGGGGGGAGGCCCCAGCATTTT. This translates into CASRPPSGGGRPQHF.

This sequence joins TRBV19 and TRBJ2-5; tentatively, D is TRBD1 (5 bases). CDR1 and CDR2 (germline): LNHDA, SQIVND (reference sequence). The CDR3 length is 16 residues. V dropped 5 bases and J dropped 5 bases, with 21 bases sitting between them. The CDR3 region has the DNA TGTGCCAGTAGTCAACTTTCGGCGCAGGGTGGTGAGACCCAGTACTTC. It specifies CASSQLSAQGGETQYF.

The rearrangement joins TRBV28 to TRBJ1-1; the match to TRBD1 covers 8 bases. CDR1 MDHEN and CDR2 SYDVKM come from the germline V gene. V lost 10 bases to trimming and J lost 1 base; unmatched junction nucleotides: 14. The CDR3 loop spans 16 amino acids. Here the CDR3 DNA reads TGTGCCATCTCAGGGGGCGCGGGGTTTAGGAACACTGAAGCTTTCTTT. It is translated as CAISGGAGFRNTEAFF.

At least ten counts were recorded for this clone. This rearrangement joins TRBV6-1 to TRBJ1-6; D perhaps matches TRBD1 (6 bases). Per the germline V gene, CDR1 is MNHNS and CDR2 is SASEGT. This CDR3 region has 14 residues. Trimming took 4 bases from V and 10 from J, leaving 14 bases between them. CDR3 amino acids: CASSGQVSGSPLHF. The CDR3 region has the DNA TGTGCCAGCAGTGGACAGGTCTCGGGGTCACCCCTCCACTTT.

Written as DNA, the CDR3 is TGTGCCAGCAGCTTAGATGGGGGGGATCAGCCCCAGCATTTT. Its translation: CASSLDGGDQPQHF. The V call is TRBV11-2, the J call TRBJ1-5, with D possibly being TRBD1 (5 bases). The germline V and J ends were trimmed by 0 bases and 5 bases, with 8 bases remaining between them. Germline V gene sequence: CDR1 SGHAT, CDR2 FQNNGV. This CDR3 has 14 amino acids.

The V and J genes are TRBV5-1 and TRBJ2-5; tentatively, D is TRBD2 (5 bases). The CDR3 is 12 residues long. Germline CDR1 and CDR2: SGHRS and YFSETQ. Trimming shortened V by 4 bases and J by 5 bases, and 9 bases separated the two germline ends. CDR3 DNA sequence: TGCGCCAGCAGCCCGGGATGGGAGACCCAGTACTTC. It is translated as CASSPGWETQYF.